Included here is one T cell receptor (beta chain) sequence, with context. The germline gives CDR1 LGHDT, CDR2 YNNKEL (reference sequence). This CDR3 is built from 16 residues. The sample comes from a study of blood T cells in healthy people across ages. The donors, all healthy, were Caucasians living in Russia, aged roughly 6 to 100. A second PCR, run for about 6 to 11 cycles, used a sample-barcoded 5' primer plus a J-beta primer mix. With 12 random nucleotides, a template-switch adaptor tagged each individual cDNA molecule. One entry per CDR3 protein results from TCRdb running MiXCR on the 5' RACE reads. In the table there are fewer than 600,000 distinct CDR3 sequences, about 27% of which are singletons. These same data were also listed under a study on T cells of mothers and their children.

The sequenced material came from blood. This chain joins TRBV3-1 and TRBJ2-7, with D possibly TRBD2 on 5 matching bases. The J call is uncertain, as TRBJ2-1 better fits the DNA end. This sequence was found in a boy between 2 and 10 years old in good health. CDR3 nucleotides: TGTGCCAGCAGCCACCCCGGGATGGGGAGAGGGAATGAGCAGTTCTTC. It is translated as CASSHPGMGRGNEQFF.